The 28 T cell receptor beta chains in this list originate from one sample, sequenced in a study of CD8 T cells in Susac syndrome. The RNA, roughly 0.45 to 1 ug, was put through reverse transcription using random hexamers. In TCRdb, the immunoSEQ multiplex PCR reads were re-called with MiXCR into one record per CDR3 protein. The table shows fewer than 250,000 distinct CDR3 sequences, with around 93% occurring only once. Material: CD4+ T cells from PBMCs. Receptors originate from a human donor in good health.

The V and J genes are TRBV2 and TRBJ2-5; 9 bases line up with TRBD1. Germline-derived CDR1 and CDR2 are SNHLY and FYNNEI. J was trimmed by 5 bases and V by 0 bases; bases with no gene match: 4. The CDR3 runs to 15 residues. CDR3 nucleotide sequence: TGTGCCAGCAGTGAAGCGGGACAGGGTACGGAGACCCAGTACTTC. The encoded protein is CASSEAGQGTETQYF.

This clonotype was seen just once. As DNA, the CDR3 is TGTGCCAGCAGTTTAGTGGCAGGGGCCTACGAGCAGTACGTC. Residues: CASSLVAGAYEQYV. V usage is TRBV12-3 or TRBV12-4 and J usage is TRBJ2-7; tentatively, D is TRBD1 (6 bases). Trimming cost V 1 base and J 2 bases, with 9 bases left between them. The length of the CDR3 is 14 residues.

The chain joins TRBV9 to TRBJ1-3; a possible D gene is TRBD1 (5 bases). Trimming removed 4 bases from V and 2 bases from J, with 10 bases in between. Per the germline V gene, CDR1 is SGDLS and CDR2 is YYNGEE. The CDR3 is made up of 14 amino acids. CDR3: CASSRPGPGNTIYF. CDR3 nucleotide sequence: TGTGCCAGCAGCCGACCAGGGCCTGGAAACACCATATATTTT.

V is TRBV28 and J is TRBJ2-7; D is uncertain. Germline V lookup: CDR1 MDHEN, CDR2 SYDVKM. The CDR3 is 18 amino acids. V lost 5 bases and J 0 bases, leaving 23 bases between the germline ends. In DNA, the CDR3 is TGTGCCAGCAGTGATCTGGGTCTAGGGCTTCACACCTCCTACGAGCAGTACTTC. Translating gives CASSDLGLGLHTSYEQYF.

The chain combines TRBV6-4 with TRBJ2-1; 9 bases are shared with TRBD1. This CDR3 has 14 residues. Unmatched junction bases numbered 5, after V lost 6 bases and J lost 5 bases. The germline V gene has CDR1 MRHNA and CDR2 SNTAGT. The DNA for the CDR3 is TGTGCCAGCAGCCGGGACAGGGTAAACAATGAGCAGTTCTTC. It translates to CASSRDRVNNEQFF.

This chain links TRBV23-1 with TRBJ1-2, with TRBD1 matching 8 bases. TRBV23-1 is an ORF for which the function is uncertain. CDR3 length: 13 residues. V trimming: 3 bases; J trimming: 8 bases; junction bases outside the gene matches: 5. In DNA, the CDR3 is TGCGCCAGCAGTCAGGGACAGGCGGGCGGCTACACCTTC. Residues: CASSQGQAGGYTF.

The chain employs TRBV19 and TRBJ2-5; D remains unclear. Per germline, CDR1 LNHDA and CDR2 SQIVND (reference sequence). The ends were cut back, 9 bases at V and 4 bases at J, with 24 bases in the middle. This CDR3 spans 16 amino acids. In nucleotides, the CDR3 is TGTGCCAGCTCAAATCCGGCGGTGGGTTCGTCAGAGACCCAGTACTTC. Translation: CASSNPAVGSSETQYF. Full variable domain (outside the CDR3, taken from reference TRBV19 and TRBJ2-5): DGGITQSPKYLFRKEGQNVTLSCEQNLNHDAMYWYRQDPGQGLRLIYYSQIVNDFQKGDIAEGYSVSREKKESFPLTVTSAQKNPTAFYLCASSNPAVGSSETQYFGPGTRLLVL.

The V and J genes are TRBV12-3 or TRBV12-4 and TRBJ2-1; tentative D call: TRBD2 (7 bases). This CDR3 contains 14 residues. Trimming left V 8 bases short and J 10 bases short, with 21 bases between. The CDR3 region has the DNA TGTGCCAGCGCGCTCCGGGGGGCCTTGAGGGAGCAGTTCTTC. It translates to CASALRGALREQFF.

This sequence joins TRBV24-1 and TRBJ2-3; D gene unclear. Germline V gene sequence: CDR1 KGHDR, CDR2 SFDVKD. The V end lost 1 base, the J end lost 3 bases, and 1 base lay between the germline ends. The CDR3 has 12 residues. CDR3 bases: TGTGCCACCAGTGATTTTACAGATACGCAGTATTTT. Amino acids: CATSDFTDTQYF.

This sequence joins TRBV2 and TRBJ2-2, with 9 nucleotides matching TRBD2. The V gene's germline CDR1 is SNHLY and CDR2 FYNNEI. V lost 3 bases and J lost 4; bases outside the gene matches: 9. The CDR3 has 17 residues. The CDR3 protein is CASSDLAGFGSTGELFF. The CDR3 DNA reads TGTGCCAGCAGTGATCTAGCGGGGTTTGGGAGCACCGGGGAGCTGTTTTTT. The variable domain in full, with the rest retrieved from reference TRBV2 and TRBJ2-2, is EPEVTQTPSHQVTQMGQEVILRCVPISNHLYFYWYRQILGQKVEFLVSFYNNEISEKSEIFDDQFSVERPDGSNFTLKIRSTKLEDSAMYFCASSDLAGFGSTGELFFGEGSRLTVL.

CDR3 region: CASSVLAGRQETQYF. Written as DNA, the CDR3 is TGTGCCAGCAGCGTTCTAGCGGGGAGGCAAGAGACCCAGTACTTC. The rearrangement links TRBV9 to TRBJ2-5; 9 positions agree with TRBD2. Germline CDR1 SGDLS, CDR2 YYNGEE. With V trimmed by 2 bases and J by 2 bases, 4 bases remained unmatched. The CDR3 has 15 amino acids.

V gene TRBV19 combines with J gene TRBJ2-3; no clear D. The V and J ends lost 5 bases and 4 bases respectively, with 4 bases between them. Germline CDR1 and CDR2: LNHDA and SQIVND (reference sequence). CDR3 length: 11 amino acids. CDR3 sequence (DNA): TGTGCCAGTAGTCAGTCAGATACGCAGTATTTT. This gives the protein CASSQSDTQYF.

This clonotype was found once. The CDR3 nucleotides are TGTGCCAGCAGCGGAGTCACAGATACGCAGTATTTT. Translated, it gives CASSGVTDTQYF. The chain links TRBV2 to TRBJ2-3; the D is unclear. The V and J ends lost 6 bases and 2 bases respectively, with 6 bases between them. Germline V gives CDR1 SNHLY, CDR2 FYNNEI. The CDR3 is 12 amino acids. Full variable domain (outside the CDR3, taken from reference TRBV2 and TRBJ2-3): EPEVTQTPSHQVTQMGQEVILRCVPISNHLYFYWYRQILGQKVEFLVSFYNNEISEKSEIFDDQFSVERPDGSNFTLKIRSTKLEDSAMYFCASSGVTDTQYFGPGTRLTVL.

This rearrangement joins TRBV3-1 to TRBJ2-7; TRBD1 matches 8 bases. After removal of 3 bases from V and 0 bases from J, the junction contained 7 bases not matched to a gene. Germline V gene lookup returns CDR1 LGHDT and CDR2 YNNKEL (reference sequence). This CDR3 region has 16 residues. The CDR3 nucleotides read TGTGCCAGCAGCCATGTCGGGACAGGCAACTCCTACGAGCAGTACGTC. Protein sequence: CASSHVGTGNSYEQYV.

This sequence joins TRBV7-3 and TRBJ2-1; 7 bases agree with TRBD1. The CDR3 is 15 amino acids. Germline CDR1 and CDR2: SGHTA and FQGTGA. Trimming removed 5 bases from V and 4 bases from J; junction bases left unmatched: 8. CDR3: CASSLQGDRYNEQFF. CDR3 nucleotide sequence: TGTGCCAGCAGCCTGCAGGGGGATCGGTACAATGAGCAGTTCTTC. Complete variable domain (other parts from reference TRBV7-3 and TRBJ2-1): GAGVSQTPSNKVTEKGKYVELRCDPISGHTALYWYRQSLGQGPEFLIYFQGTGAADDSGLPNDRFFAVRPEGSVSTLKIQRTERGDSAVYLCASSLQGDRYNEQFFGPGTRLTVL.

Written as DNA, the CDR3 is TGTGCCAGCAGTGTGAGTCTTCAAGAGACCCAGTACTTC. It encodes CASSVSLQETQYF. The chain uses TRBV2 and TRBJ2-5; D is undetermined. With 4 bases removed from V and 2 bases from J, the gap between germline ends came to 8 bases. The CDR3 runs to 13 residues. Per germline, CDR1 SNHLY and CDR2 FYNNEI. The full variable domain, rest sourced from reference TRBV2 and TRBJ2-5, is EPEVTQTPSHQVTQMGQEVILRCVPISNHLYFYWYRQILGQKVEFLVSFYNNEISEKSEIFDDQFSVERPDGSNFTLKIRSTKLEDSAMYFCASSVSLQETQYFGPGTRLLVL.

V usage is TRBV20-1 and J usage is TRBJ1-6; D uncertain. The germline V and J ends were trimmed by 1 base and 8 bases, with 12 bases remaining between them. The CDR3 has 14 amino acids. The germline gives CDR1 DFQATT, CDR2 SNEGSKA (reference sequence). CDR3: CSARVPTPHSPLHF. CDR3 in DNA: TGCAGTGCTAGAGTACCAACGCCCCATTCACCCCTCCACTTT.

The chain employs TRBV28 and TRBJ2-7; perhaps TRBD1 as D (6 bases). The CDR3 runs to 13 residues. CDR1 MDHEN and CDR2 SYDVKM come from the germline V gene. V was cut by 6 bases and J by 6 bases, with 15 bases left in between. The CDR3 spells CASRQTAGAEQYF. The CDR3 DNA is TGTGCCAGCAGGCAGACCGCAGGGGCCGAGCAGTACTTC.

The chain joins TRBV29-1 to TRBJ2-3, with no clear D. V was pared by 5 bases and J by 3 bases, with 6 bases between. The CDR3 sequence is 11 residues long. Germline values: CDR1 SQVTM, CDR2 ANQGSEA. In DNA, the CDR3 is TGCAGCGTTCACGTAACAGATACGCAGTATTTT. Protein: CSVHVTDTQYF.

This clonotype has a single count. The J gene is TRBJ1-2, the V gene TRBV28; TRBD1 matches at 9 bases. The CDR3 contains 14 residues. The junction had 10 bases not matched to a gene; V was cut back by 6 bases and J by 8 bases. Germline V gives CDR1 MDHEN, CDR2 SYDVKM. The DNA for the CDR3 is TGTGCCAGCAGAAACCGGGACAGGGTGTACGGCTACACCTTC. Its translation is CASRNRDRVYGYTF.

J is TRBJ2-1 and V is TRBV7-2, with TRBD2 as a possible D gene (5 bases). The CDR3 totals 15 residues. The germline CDR1 and CDR2 sequences are SGHTA and FQGNSA. Between the trimmed V and J ends, which lost 8 bases and 5 bases, there was a span of 19 bases. The CDR3: CASARIRGWHNEQFF. DNA of the CDR3: TGTGCCAGCGCCCGGATCCGGGGTTGGCACAATGAGCAGTTCTTC. Combining the CDR3 with reference TRBV7-2 and TRBJ2-1 gives the whole variable domain GAGVSQSPSNKVTEKGKDVELRCDPISGHTALYWYRQSLGQGLEFLIYFQGNSAPDKSGLPSDRFSAERTGGSVSTLTIQRTQQEDSAVYLCASARIRGWHNEQFFGPGTRLTVL.

This chain links TRBV6-2 or TRBV6-3 with TRBJ1-2; 8 nucleotides match TRBD1. Trimming removed 8 bases from V and 13 bases from J; junction bases left unmatched: 15. CDR3 length: 13 amino acids. Germline V lookup: CDR1 MNHEY, CDR2 SVGEGT. The CDR3 sequence: CASEGTGLQAATF. DNA for the CDR3: TGTGCCAGCGAGGGGACAGGCCTCCAGGCGGCCACCTTC.

The CDR3 sequence is CSVVLAGGSYEQYF. CDR3 nucleotide sequence: TGCAGCGTTGTTCTCGCGGGGGGATCCTACGAGCAGTACTTC. This chain connects TRBV29-1 to TRBJ2-7; 8 positions agree with TRBD2. J gave up 1 base and V 4 bases, and 6 bases lay outside the gene matches. The germline gives CDR1 SQVTM, CDR2 ANQGSEA. This CDR3 has 14 amino acids.

The chain links TRBV6-5 to TRBJ2-2; D call uncertain. Germline lookup yields CDR1 MNHEY and CDR2 SVGAGI. Trimming pared 1 base from V and 3 bases from J, leaving 9 bases between. This CDR3 has 15 residues. CDR3 protein: CASSYWQAYTGELFF. In nucleotides, the CDR3 is TGTGCCAGCAGTTACTGGCAGGCGTACACCGGGGAGCTGTTTTTT.

This rearrangement joins TRBV28 to TRBJ1-2; possible D gene TRBD1, 5 bases. The V gene lost 6 bases and the J gene lost 4 bases, with 15 bases spanning the gap. Germline CDR1 reads MDHEN; CDR2 reads SYDVKM. The CDR3 is 14 amino acids. The CDR3 loop reads CASRTGPPGYGYTF. As DNA, the CDR3 is TGTGCCAGCAGGACGGGACCGCCGGGCTATGGCTACACCTTC.

The genes are TRBV6-1 and TRBJ1-6; 10 bases line up with TRBD1. The germline gives CDR1 MNHNS, CDR2 SASEGT. Trimming cost V 8 bases and J 10 bases; bases outside gene matches: 11. This CDR3 has 15 residues. DNA for the CDR3: TGTGCCAGCCGACCCCCCGGGACAGGGGCATCACCCCTCCACTTT. Its protein product is CASRPPGTGASPLHF.

The V gene is TRBV20-1, the J gene TRBJ1-5; maybe TRBD1 (6 bases). V dropped 5 bases and J dropped 4 bases, with 15 bases sitting between them. This CDR3 is 14 amino acids long. Germline-derived CDR1 and CDR2 are DFQATT and SNEGSKA (reference sequence). The CDR3 DNA reads as TGCAGTGCTCCCCCCGGACAGCTTAATCAGCCCCAGCATTTT. It encodes CSAPPGQLNQPQHF.

There are a few counts of this clonotype. The rearrangement uses TRBV7-9 and TRBJ1-2; no clear D gene. V was trimmed by 3 bases and J by 6 bases, leaving 8 bases between them. Germline-derived CDR1 and CDR2 are SEHNR and FQNEAQ (reference sequence). The CDR3 is 12 amino acids. The CDR3 here is CASSFSGDGYTF. CDR3 bases: TGTGCCAGCAGCTTTTCCGGGGATGGCTACACCTTC.